This is a list of T cell receptor beta chains from one sample in a study of blood T cell repertoires in COVID-19. Here immunoSEQ multiplex PCR was the method, and the copy in TCRdb shows in-frame clones only, minus some. The repertoire consists of over 350,000 clones, with approximately 89% occurring once and the leading ten covering about 0.86%. Sequenced: PBMCs or T cells enriched from blood (not recorded which). The receptors were gathered from a middle-aged woman who had been exposed to COVID-19. The conserved cysteine and the conserved F or W are not part of the CDR3 here.

v_call	j_call	cdr3_aa
TRBV19	TRBJ2-5	ASSTRVGETQY
TRBV20-1	TRBJ2-3	SASGAGVSDTQY
TRBV6-5	TRBJ1-2	ASSYSFRYGYT
TRBV5-4	TRBJ2-3	ASSLPTSGRTDTQY
TRBV14	TRBJ1-2	ASSQEIDGGYT
TRBV7-2	TRBJ2-5	ASRVLAGGPETQY
TRBV30	TRBJ1-2	AQAWRNYGYT
TRBV5-1	TRBJ2-1	ASSVDRSGPYNEQF
TRBV5-1	TRBJ2-1	ASSLDSASSYNEQF
TRBV7-9	TRBJ2-7	ASSEPGLAVGSEQY
TRBV5-4	TRBJ1-2	ASSLKGVTDYT
TRBV7-2	TRBJ1-5	ASSLALTGGARKQPQH
TRBV3-1/TRBV3-2	TRBJ2-2	ASRTGLDTGELF
TRBV29-1	TRBJ1-4	SASREGEKLF
TRBV23-1	TRBJ1-1	ASSQSGQGLMNTEAF
TRBV7-9	TRBJ1-1	ASSLVDEGNTEAF
TRBV7-3	TRBJ2-3	ASSLIVADTQY
TRBV19	TRBJ1-2	ASSRGTGKVYGYT
TRBV7-3	TRBJ2-5	ASSRGAEETQY
TRBV6-7	TRBJ2-7	ASTPDSYEQY
TRBV18	TRBJ2-1	ASSPPLRVWNEQF
TRBV30	TRBJ1-2	AWSVENYGYT
TRBV6-5	TRBJ2-5	ASSLYDRRETQY
TRBV20-1	TRBJ2-7	SALDRIMY
TRBV6-5	TRBJ1-4	ASTGTGENEKLF
TRBV7-2	TRBJ2-7	ASSYPGLVNEQY
TRBV2	TRBJ2-7	ASRPSVGGRYEQY
TRBV7-8	TRBJ2-7	ASSSRTGTYEQY
TRBV24-1	TRBJ2-1	ATSDHGTSRYNEQF
TRBV3-1/TRBV3-2	TRBJ2-7	ASVGTGRGEQY
TRBV12-3/TRBV12-4	TRBJ1-5	ASSLSSQPQH
TRBV6-2/TRBV6-3	TRBJ2-7	ASSQPRDRALYEQY
TRBV5-4	TRBJ2-2	ASSFSGRNTGELF
TRBV30	TRBJ1-5	AWSVHRDQPQH
TRBV25-1	TRBJ2-5	ASSERRSGRSQETQY
TRBV29-1	TRBJ2-7	SVETSYEQY
TRBV30	TRBJ1-1	AWSVSQNTEAF
TRBV3-1/TRBV3-2	TRBJ2-2	ASKSGPNTGELF
TRBV7-3	TRBJ1-5	ASSSSGQGVSQPQH
TRBV5-5	TRBJ1-1	ASLATGNTEAF
TRBV7-2	TRBJ1-3	ASSHGGTGSGNTIY
TRBV10-1	TRBJ1-4	ASSGNLNEKLF
TRBV18	TRBJ1-5	ASSPTIPGQGHQPQH
TRBV5-1	TRBJ2-3	ASSPGQSTDTQY
TRBV30	TRBJ2-7	ACNRGRGLYEQY
TRBV5-8	TRBJ1-3	ASSRTGGSTIY
TRBV23-1	TRBJ2-3	ASSPSGSRTGGFGDTQY